The rows below give T cell receptor beta chains drawn from one sample of a study of CD8 T cells in Susac syndrome. MiXCR was run by TCRdb on the immunoSEQ multiplex PCR reads, yielding one entry per CDR3 protein. The table records about 190,000 distinct CDR3 sequences, 90% to 96% of them present only once. Specimen: CD4+ T cells from PBMCs. All receptors come from a human donor with Susac syndrome. The CDR3 runs from the conserved cysteine through the conserved F or W. A D gene is named only where the DNA matches it firmly. The listing skips clone size in some rows; elsewhere it reads once, few, many or a size class.

v_gene	abundance	d_gene	j_gene	CDR3aa	CDR3nt
TRBV15	once	-	TRBJ2-5	CATSSGSGQETQYF	TGTGCCACCAGCAGTGGGTCGGGGCAAGAGACCCAGTACTTC
TRBV20-1	-	TRBD2	TRBJ2-5	CSAASGGETQYF	TGCAGTGCTGCGTCGGGAGGAGAGACCCAGTACTTC
TRBV15	-	-	TRBJ1-5	CATSSIGRGGNQPQHF	TGTGCCACCAGCAGCATCGGCCGAGGCGGTAATCAGCCCCAGCATTTT
TRBV3-1	once	-	TRBJ1-1	CASSRGRPYEAFF	TGTGCCAGCAGTCGGGGCAGGCCGTATGAAGCTTTCTTT
TRBV6-5	-	-	TRBJ1-2	CASSYSGGGYTF	TGTGCCAGCAGTTACTCGGGGGGAGGCTACACCTTC
TRBV29-1	-	TRBD1	TRBJ1-4	CSVEGDRAPGKLFF	TGCAGCGTTGAAGGGGACAGGGCCCCTGGGAAACTGTTTTTT
TRBV6-5	-	TRBD1	TRBJ2-7	CASSSLTQGTGVSEQYF	TGTGCCAGCAGTTCCTTAACTCAGGGGACAGGGGTTTCCGAGCAGTACTTC
TRBV24-1	-	-	TRBJ2-3	CATSGTHGTDTQYF	TGTGCCACCAGTGGGACTCACGGCACAGATACGCAGTATTTT
TRBV29-1	-	TRBD2	TRBJ2-3	CSVLSGLAAPSTDTQYF	TGCAGCGTACTTTCGGGACTAGCGGCACCAAGCACAGATACGCAGTATTTT
TRBV9	-	-	TRBJ2-1	CASSGSWEAGPYNEQFF	TGTGCCAGCAGCGGTTCGTGGGAAGCGGGCCCATACAATGAGCAGTTCTTC